These T cell receptor beta chains were read from a single sample in a study of regulatory T cells in long-lasting Graves disease. TCRdb redid the calling of the multiplex PCR reads with MiXCR, one entry per CDR3 protein. This table holds approximately 400,000 distinct CDR3 sequences, 15% found once. The same sample was also studied in work on T cells in Graves' hyperthyroidism and ophthalmopathy.

The sample here was peripheral blood mononuclear cells (PBMCs), taken at new diagnosis, from a patient treated with antithyroid drugs. These TCRs come from a woman younger than 45 with Graves disease. Each CDR3 is given with its conserved first and last residue. A D gene is named only where the DNA matches it firmly.

V	J	D	CDR3
TRBV6-1	TRBJ2-1	TRBD1	CASTRMTGPYNEQFF
TRBV14	TRBJ2-3	TRBD2	CASSRRLAGVGSDTQYF
TRBV24-1	TRBJ2-4	TRBD2	CATSDWGPGLAGGKNIQYF
TRBV15	TRBJ1-6	NA	CATSSTILTGLDSPLHF
TRBV29-1	TRBJ2-7	NA	CSVSLYQGNYEQYF
TRBV4-1	TRBJ1-4	NA	CASSQDFNDDYEKLFF
TRBV4-1	TRBJ2-1	TRBD2	CASSQEDGLAGVNEQFF
TRBV30	TRBJ2-3	NA	CAWSVALNSDTQYF
TRBV11-2	TRBJ2-3	TRBD2	CASSRRGLASDTQYF
TRBV11-2	TRBJ2-7	NA	CASSLSAPSYEQYF
TRBV5-6	TRBJ2-1	NA	CASSPGQFDDGEQFF
TRBV10-2	TRBJ2-5	NA	CATGGETQYF
TRBV7-3	TRBJ2-1	NA	CASSLKGISSYNEQFF
TRBV6-9	TRBJ2-2	NA	CASSYWRNLNTGELFF
TRBV7-2	TRBJ2-7	TRBD2	CASSFLAGYEQYF
TRBV11-2	TRBJ2-7	NA	CASSRGTFVSYEQYF
TRBV5-4	TRBJ2-5	TRBD2	CASSPQREGGETQYF
TRBV7-6	TRBJ2-3	TRBD2	CASSSSGSPTDTQYF
TRBV2	TRBJ2-6	NA	CASSPGQGGKSGANVLTF
TRBV19	TRBJ2-1	TRBD2	CASSILVGTTDNEQFF
TRBV20-1	TRBJ2-7	TRBD1	CSAPGTGTYEQYF
TRBV20-1	TRBJ1-4	NA	CSATPVQNEKLFF
TRBV6-4	TRBJ2-1	TRBD2	CASSKTSGPYNEQFF
TRBV3-1	TRBJ1-2	NA	CASSQGIGGRDYGYTF
TRBV7-9	TRBJ2-7	TRBD1	CASSLARPGQGKSYEQYF
TRBV9	TRBJ2-1	TRBD2	CASSAPTSGTKNEQFF